The 13 T cell receptor beta chains listed next were all sequenced from one sample in a study of blood T cell repertoires in COVID-19. Libraries were prepared by immunoSEQ multiplex PCR; TCRdb keeps only in-frame clonotypes and omits some of them. This table has some 260,000 clones, about 87% appearing once. Sequenced: peripheral blood. The receptors here all came from a woman in her twenties or thirties with COVID-19, enrolled during active disease.

The rearrangement links TRBV11-3 to TRBJ1-2; 9 bases are a match to TRBD1. CDR1 and CDR2 from the germline V gene are SGHNT and YENEEA. The CDR3 contains 14 residues. The V segment lost 6 bases and the J segment 1 base; nucleotides outside the gene matches: 3. Here the CDR3 reads CASSATGGNYGYTF. The CDR3 coding sequence is TGTGCCAGCAGTGCGACAGGGGGTAACTATGGCTACACCTTC.

The rearrangement joins TRBV2 to TRBJ1-5; 8 bases map to TRBD1. The junction had 7 bases not matched to a gene; V was cut back by 6 bases and J by 6 bases. The CDR3 length is 14 residues. In germline, CDR1 is SNHLY, CDR2 FYNNEI. The CDR3 region has the DNA TGTGCCAGCAGCGGACAGGGTACGGGTCAGCCCCAGCATTTT. It codes for CASSGQGTGQPQHF.

This clone was counted only a few times. This sequence joins TRBV6-2 or TRBV6-3 and TRBJ1-4, with D unclear. Germline values: CDR1 MNHEY, CDR2 SVGEGT. The CDR3 has 13 residues. The V and J ends lost 6 bases and 8 bases respectively, with 13 bases between them. CDR3 coding DNA: TGTGCCAGCAGCCCTAATGTCGAGGAAAAACTGTTTTTT. Protein product: CASSPNVEEKLFF.

This chain joins TRBV3-1 (or the pseudogene TRBV3-2) and TRBJ2-1; 7 bases map to TRBD2. The CDR3 has 18 amino acids. The germline gives CDR1 LGHDT, CDR2 YNNKEL (reference sequence). Trimming removed 0 bases from V and 4 bases from J; junction bases left unmatched: 12. In DNA, the CDR3 is TGTGCCAGCAGCCAAGAGGGACTAACGGGATGGGTGTACAATGAGCAGTTCTTC. It codes for CASSQEGLTGWVYNEQFF.

In this sample, this clone turned up a few times. V usage is TRBV29-1 and J usage is TRBJ2-5, with 10 bases aligning to TRBD2. Trimming at V came to 6 bases and at J to 4 bases, leaving 5 bases not matched to a gene. Germline loops: CDR1 SQVTM, CDR2 ANQGSEA. The CDR3 has 13 residues. The CDR3 nucleotides read TGCAGCGTAAAGCGGGGGGGGGTAGAGACCCAGTACTTC. It specifies CSVKRGGVETQYF.

The chain combines TRBV19 with TRBJ1-1; 11 nucleotides agree with TRBD1. The V gene end was trimmed by 4 bases and the J gene end by 10 bases; junction bases not matched to a gene: 20. CDR1 is LNHDA, CDR2 SQIVND, per germline (reference sequence). This CDR3 comprises 18 residues. The chain's CDR3 is CASSTHPPGQGDRRGAFF. DNA of the CDR3: TGTGCCAGTAGTACTCACCCACCGGGACAGGGGGATCGGAGAGGAGCTTTCTTT.

The rearrangement joins TRBV25-1 to TRBJ2-1, with a possible D match to TRBD2 (6 bases). The CDR3 runs to 16 residues. Per the germline V gene, CDR1 is MGHDK and CDR2 is SYGVNS. V dropped 1 base and J dropped 6 bases, with 16 bases sitting between them. CDR3 protein: CASSELIAELSNEQFF. The CDR3 DNA is TGTGCCAGCAGTGAATTGATAGCGGAACTTTCCAATGAGCAGTTCTTC.

Here the CDR3 DNA reads TGTGCCAGCAGTTGGAACAGGGGCTCCCGTGAAAAACTGTTTTTT. It specifies CASSWNRGSREKLFF. The rearrangement uses TRBV6-5 and TRBJ1-4, with 7 nucleotides matching TRBD1. This CDR3 has 15 residues. V was clipped by 4 bases and J by 7 bases; unmatched bases: 9. Per the germline V gene, CDR1 is MNHEY and CDR2 is SVGAGI.

The chain has TRBV7-2 and TRBJ2-3; 10 bases match TRBD2. Trimming removed 1 base from V and 0 bases from J; junction bases left unmatched: 4. The CDR3 is 17 residues long. The germline V gene has CDR1 SGHTA and CDR2 FQGNSA. The CDR3 protein is CASSLGRAGGSTDTQYF. As DNA, the CDR3 is TGTGCCAGCAGCTTAGGACGAGCGGGGGGGAGCACAGATACGCAGTATTTT.

The rearrangement joins TRBV29-1 to TRBJ1-5; a weak D match, TRBD1 (6 bases). The CDR3 loop spans 15 amino acids. The V and J ends lost 6 bases and 6 bases respectively, with 21 bases between them. Germline V gene lookup returns CDR1 SQVTM and CDR2 ANQGSEA. The DNA of the CDR3 is TGCAGCGTGTCTACAGGGTTTTTGGGGCGTCAGCCCCAGCATTTT. Protein: CSVSTGFLGRQPQHF. The entire variable domain, with the rest obtained from reference TRBV29-1 and TRBJ1-5, is as follows: SAVISQKPSRDICQRGTSLTIQCQVDSQVTMMFWYRQQPGQSLTLIATANQGSEATYESGFVIDKFPISRPNLTFSTLTVSNMSPEDSSIYLCSVSTGFLGRQPQHFGDGTRLSIL.

This sequence joins TRBV27 and TRBJ1-1, with D unclear. This CDR3 region has 15 residues. Germline V gene data show CDR1 as MNHEY and CDR2 as SMNVEV (reference sequence). Trimming cost V 2 bases and J 4 bases, with 14 bases left between them. CDR3 amino acids: CASSLGSYEATEAFF. The CDR3 DNA is TGTGCCAGCAGTTTAGGTTCATATGAGGCCACTGAAGCTTTCTTT.

The V and J genes are TRBV7-2 and TRBJ1-6; weak D call: TRBD1 (6 bases). Germline V lookup: CDR1 SGHTA, CDR2 FQGNSA. V lost 5 bases, J lost 6 bases, and 14 bases lay in between. The CDR3 spans 15 residues. CDR3: CASSPSTGSNSPLHF. CDR3 DNA sequence: TGTGCCAGCAGCCCCTCGACAGGCTCTAATTCACCCCTCCACTTT.

This chain connects TRBV6-1 to TRBJ2-7; unclear D gene. Germline V gene sequence: CDR1 MNHNS, CDR2 SASEGT. V gave up 1 base and J gave up 6 bases, with 10 bases separating them. The CDR3 has 13 amino acids. CDR3 nucleotide sequence: TGTGCCAGCAGTGAAGTTGGCAATGGCGAGCAGTACGTC. It specifies CASSEVGNGEQYV.